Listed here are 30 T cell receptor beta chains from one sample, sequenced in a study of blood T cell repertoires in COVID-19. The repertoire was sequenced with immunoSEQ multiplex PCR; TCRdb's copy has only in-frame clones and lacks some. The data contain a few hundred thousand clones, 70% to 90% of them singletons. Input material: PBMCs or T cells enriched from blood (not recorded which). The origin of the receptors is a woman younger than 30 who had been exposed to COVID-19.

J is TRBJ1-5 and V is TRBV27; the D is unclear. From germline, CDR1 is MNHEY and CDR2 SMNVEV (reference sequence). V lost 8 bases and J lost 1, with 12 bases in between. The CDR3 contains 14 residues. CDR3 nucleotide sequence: TGTGCCAGCGGGAATCGGGAGAGCAATCAGCCCCAGCATTTT. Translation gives CASGNRESNQPQHF.

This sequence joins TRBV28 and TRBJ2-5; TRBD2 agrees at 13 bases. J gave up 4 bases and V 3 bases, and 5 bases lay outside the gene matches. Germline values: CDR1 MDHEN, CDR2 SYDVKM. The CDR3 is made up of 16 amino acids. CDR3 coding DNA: TGTGCCAGCAGTTTCTCACTAGCGGGAGGGTCAGAGACCCAGTACTTC. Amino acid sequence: CASSFSLAGGSETQYF.

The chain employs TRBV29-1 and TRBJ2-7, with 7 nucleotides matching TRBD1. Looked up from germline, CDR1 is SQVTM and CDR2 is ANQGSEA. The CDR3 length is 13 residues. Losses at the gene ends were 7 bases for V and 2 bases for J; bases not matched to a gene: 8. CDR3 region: CSAAQGPAYEQYF. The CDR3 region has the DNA TGCAGCGCTGCACAGGGGCCCGCCTACGAGCAGTACTTC.

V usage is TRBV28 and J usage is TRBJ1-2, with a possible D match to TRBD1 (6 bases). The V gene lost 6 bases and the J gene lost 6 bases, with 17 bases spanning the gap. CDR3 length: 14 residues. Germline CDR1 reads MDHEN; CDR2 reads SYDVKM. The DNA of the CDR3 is TGTGCCAGCAGCTGGGACACGGTCGGGGATGGCTACACCTTC. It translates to CASSWDTVGDGYTF.

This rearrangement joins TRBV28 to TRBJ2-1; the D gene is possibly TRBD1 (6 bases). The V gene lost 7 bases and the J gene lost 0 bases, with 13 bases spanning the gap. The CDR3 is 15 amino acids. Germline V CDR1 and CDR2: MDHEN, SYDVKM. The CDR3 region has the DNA TGTGCCAGCAACACAGGGCAGGGCTCCTACAATGAGCAGTTCTTC. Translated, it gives CASNTGQGSYNEQFF.

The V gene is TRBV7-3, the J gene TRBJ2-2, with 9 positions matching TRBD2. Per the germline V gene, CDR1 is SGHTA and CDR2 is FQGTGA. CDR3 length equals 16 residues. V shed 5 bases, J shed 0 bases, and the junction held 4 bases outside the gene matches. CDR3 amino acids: CASSLTSGTNTGELFF. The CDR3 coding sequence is TGTGCCAGCAGCCTGACTAGCGGTACGAACACCGGGGAGCTGTTTTTT.

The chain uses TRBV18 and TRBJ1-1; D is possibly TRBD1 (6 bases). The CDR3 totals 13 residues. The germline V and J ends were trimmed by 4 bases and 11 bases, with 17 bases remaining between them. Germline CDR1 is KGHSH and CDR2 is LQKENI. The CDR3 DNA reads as TGTGCCAGCTCACTAGAAACAGGGAGTGAGGCTTTCTTT. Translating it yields CASSLETGSEAFF. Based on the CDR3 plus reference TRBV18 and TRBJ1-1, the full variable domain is NAGVMQNPRHLVRRRGQEARLRCSPMKGHSHVYWYRQLPEEGLKFMVYLQKENIIDESGMPKERFSAEFPKEGPSILRIQQVVRGDSAAYFCASSLETGSEAFFGQGTRLTVV.

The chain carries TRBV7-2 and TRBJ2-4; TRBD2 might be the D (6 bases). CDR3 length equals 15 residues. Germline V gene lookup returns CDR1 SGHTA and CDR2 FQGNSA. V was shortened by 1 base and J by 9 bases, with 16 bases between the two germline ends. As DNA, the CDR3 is TGTGCCAGCAGCTTAGGAGCGGGTACCTTGAGCATTCAGTACTTC. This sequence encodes CASSLGAGTLSIQYF. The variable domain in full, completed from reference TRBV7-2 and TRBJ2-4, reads GAGVSQSPSNKVTEKGKDVELRCDPISGHTALYWYRQSLGQGLEFLIYFQGNSAPDKSGLPSDRFSAERTGGSVSTLTIQRTQQEDSAVYLCASSLGAGTLSIQYFGAGTRLSVL.

The DNA for the CDR3 is TGTGCCATCAGTGAGAGCGGGGGGCCTAGTTCCTACGAGCAGTACTTC. Translation gives CAISESGGPSSYEQYF. The genes are TRBV10-3 and TRBJ2-7; TRBD2 matches at 9 bases. The CDR3 has 16 amino acids. Germline V gene sequence: CDR1 ENHRY, CDR2 SYGVKD. V lost 2 bases, J lost 1 base, and 6 bases stayed unmatched.

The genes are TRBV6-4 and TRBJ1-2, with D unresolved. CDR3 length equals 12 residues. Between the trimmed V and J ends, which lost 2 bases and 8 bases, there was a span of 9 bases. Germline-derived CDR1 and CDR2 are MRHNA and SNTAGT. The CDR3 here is CASSDIGRGYTF. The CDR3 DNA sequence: TGTGCCAGCAGTGACATCGGGAGGGGCTACACCTTC.

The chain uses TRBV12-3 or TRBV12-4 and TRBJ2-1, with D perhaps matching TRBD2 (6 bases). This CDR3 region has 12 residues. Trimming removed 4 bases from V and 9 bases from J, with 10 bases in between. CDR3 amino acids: CASSSVSGEQFF. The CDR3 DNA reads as TGTGCCAGCAGTTCGGTTAGCGGTGAGCAGTTCTTC.

In DNA form, the CDR3 reads TGTGCCAGTAGTAGCGCCGGGACAGGGGGCAACGAGCAGTACTTC. Its translation is CASSSAGTGGNEQYF. The chain uses TRBV19 and TRBJ2-7; the match to TRBD1 covers 12 bases. There are 15 residues in the CDR3. Germline assignment: CDR1 LNHDA and CDR2 SQIVND (reference sequence). The V segment lost 4 bases and the J segment 5 bases; nucleotides outside the gene matches: 6. Using reference TRBV19 and TRBJ2-7 for the parts outside the CDR3, the full variable domain is DGGITQSPKYLFRKEGQNVTLSCEQNLNHDAMYWYRQDPGQGLRLIYYSQIVNDFQKGDIAEGYSVSREKKESFPLTVTSAQKNPTAFYLCASSSAGTGGNEQYFGPGTRLTVT.

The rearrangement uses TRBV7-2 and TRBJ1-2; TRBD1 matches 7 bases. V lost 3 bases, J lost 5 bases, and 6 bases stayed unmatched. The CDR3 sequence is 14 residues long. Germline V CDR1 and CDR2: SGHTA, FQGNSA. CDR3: CASSFNRGDYGYTF. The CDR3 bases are TGTGCCAGCAGCTTCAACAGGGGTGATTATGGCTACACCTTC.

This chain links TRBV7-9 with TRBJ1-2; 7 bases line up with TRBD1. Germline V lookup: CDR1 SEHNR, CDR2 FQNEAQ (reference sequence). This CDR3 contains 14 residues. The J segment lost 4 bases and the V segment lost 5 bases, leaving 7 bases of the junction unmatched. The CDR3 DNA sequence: TGTGCCAGCAGCCCCGGGACAGAGACCTATGGCTACACCTTC. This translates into CASSPGTETYGYTF.

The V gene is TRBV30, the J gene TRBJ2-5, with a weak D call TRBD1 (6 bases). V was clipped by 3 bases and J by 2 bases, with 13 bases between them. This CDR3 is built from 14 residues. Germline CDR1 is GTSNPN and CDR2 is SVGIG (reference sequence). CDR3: CAWRPGTQQETQYF. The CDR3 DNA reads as TGTGCCTGGAGGCCCGGGACACAACAAGAGACCCAGTACTTC.

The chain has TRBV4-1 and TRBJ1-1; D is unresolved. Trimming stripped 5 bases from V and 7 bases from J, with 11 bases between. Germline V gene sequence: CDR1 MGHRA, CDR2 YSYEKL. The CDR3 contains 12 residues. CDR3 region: CASSKVEGEAFF. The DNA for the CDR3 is TGCGCCAGCAGCAAGGTGGAGGGTGAAGCTTTCTTT.

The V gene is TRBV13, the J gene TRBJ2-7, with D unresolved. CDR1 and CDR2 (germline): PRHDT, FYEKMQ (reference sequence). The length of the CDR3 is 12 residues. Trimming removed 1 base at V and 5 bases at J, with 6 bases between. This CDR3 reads CASSLVVNEQYF. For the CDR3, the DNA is TGTGCCAGCAGCTTAGTAGTGAACGAGCAGTACTTC.

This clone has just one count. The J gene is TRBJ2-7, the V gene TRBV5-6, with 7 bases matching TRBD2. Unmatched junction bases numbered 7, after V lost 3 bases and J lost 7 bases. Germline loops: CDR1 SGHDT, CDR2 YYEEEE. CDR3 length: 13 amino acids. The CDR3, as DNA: TGTGCCAGCAGCTACGGGACTACCGATGAGCAGTACTTC. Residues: CASSYGTTDEQYF.

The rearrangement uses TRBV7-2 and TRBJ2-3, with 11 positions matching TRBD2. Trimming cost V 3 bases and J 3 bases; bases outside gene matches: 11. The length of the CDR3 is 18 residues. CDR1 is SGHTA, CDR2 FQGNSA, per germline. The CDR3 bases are TGTGCCAGCAGCTTGATAGATCTTAGCGGGAGGGCAACAGATACGCAGTATTTT. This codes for CASSLIDLSGRATDTQYF.

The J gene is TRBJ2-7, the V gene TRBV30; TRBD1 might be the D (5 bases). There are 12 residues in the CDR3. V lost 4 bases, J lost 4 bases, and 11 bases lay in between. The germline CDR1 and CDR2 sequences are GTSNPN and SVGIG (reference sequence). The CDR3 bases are TGTGCCTGGATGGCAGGGTCATACGAGCAGTACTTC. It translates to CAWMAGSYEQYF.

The CDR3 spells CASSRGSEGGDGYTF. The CDR3 coding sequence is TGCGCCAGCAGTCGCGGGTCGGAGGGTGGGGATGGCTACACCTTC. The chain couples TRBV4-1 to TRBJ1-2; D is unclear. The CDR3 has 15 residues. Germline V gene data show CDR1 as MGHRA and CDR2 as YSYEKL. Trimming took 6 bases from V and 6 from J, leaving 20 bases between them.

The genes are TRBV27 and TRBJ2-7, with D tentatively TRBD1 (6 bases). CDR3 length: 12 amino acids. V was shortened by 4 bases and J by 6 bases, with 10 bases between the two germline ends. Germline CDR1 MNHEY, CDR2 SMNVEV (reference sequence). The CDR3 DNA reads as TGTGCCAGCAGTTCCCCAGGGGTCGAGCAGTACTTC. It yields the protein CASSSPGVEQYF.

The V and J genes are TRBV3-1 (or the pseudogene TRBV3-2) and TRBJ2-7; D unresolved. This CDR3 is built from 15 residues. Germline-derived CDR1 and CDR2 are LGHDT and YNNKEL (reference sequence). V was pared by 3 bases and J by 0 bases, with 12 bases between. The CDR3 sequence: CASSQQPQSSYEQYF. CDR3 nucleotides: TGTGCCAGCAGCCAGCAACCACAGAGCTCCTACGAGCAGTACTTC.

CDR3 amino acids: CASSLLAGAWDEQYF. The CDR3 DNA reads TGTGCCAGCAGCCTACTAGCGGGAGCTTGGGACGAGCAGTACTTC. The chain joins TRBV7-9 to TRBJ2-7, with 11 bases fitting TRBD2. The CDR3 sequence is 15 residues long. Germline trimming cut 5 bases from V and 5 bases from J; bases unmatched to any gene: 8. CDR1 and CDR2 (germline): SEHNR, FQNEAQ (reference sequence).

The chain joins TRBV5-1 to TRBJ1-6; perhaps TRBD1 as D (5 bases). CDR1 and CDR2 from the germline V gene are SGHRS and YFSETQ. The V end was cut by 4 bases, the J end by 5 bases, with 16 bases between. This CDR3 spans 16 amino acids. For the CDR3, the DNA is TGCGCCAGCAGCGTGAAGACAGCTACCGATAATTCACCCCTCCACTTT. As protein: CASSVKTATDNSPLHF. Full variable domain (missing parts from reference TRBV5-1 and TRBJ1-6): KAGVTQTPRYLIKTRGQQVTLSCSPISGHRSVSWYQQTPGQGLQFLFEYFSETQRNKGNFPGRFSGRQFSNSRSEMNVSTLELGDSALYLCASSVKTATDNSPLHFGNGTRLTVT.

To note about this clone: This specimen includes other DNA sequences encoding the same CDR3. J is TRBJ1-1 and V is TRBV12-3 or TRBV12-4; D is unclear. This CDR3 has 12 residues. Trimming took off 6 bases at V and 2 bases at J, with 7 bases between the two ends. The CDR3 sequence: CASRPGNTEAFF. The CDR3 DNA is TGTGCCAGCAGACCAGGAAACACTGAAGCTTTCTTT.

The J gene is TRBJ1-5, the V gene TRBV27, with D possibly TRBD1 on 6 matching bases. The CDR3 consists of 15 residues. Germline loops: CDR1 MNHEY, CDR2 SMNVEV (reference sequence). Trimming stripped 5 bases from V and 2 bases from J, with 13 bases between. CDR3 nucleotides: TGTGCCAGCAGTCGGGGGGCGGTCGGCAATCAGCCCCAGCATTTT. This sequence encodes CASSRGAVGNQPQHF.

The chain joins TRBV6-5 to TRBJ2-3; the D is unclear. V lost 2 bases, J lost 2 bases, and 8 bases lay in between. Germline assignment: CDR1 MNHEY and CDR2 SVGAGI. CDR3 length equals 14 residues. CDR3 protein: CASSYDSYTDTQYF. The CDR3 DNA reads TGTGCCAGCAGTTACGACTCTTACACAGATACGCAGTATTTT.

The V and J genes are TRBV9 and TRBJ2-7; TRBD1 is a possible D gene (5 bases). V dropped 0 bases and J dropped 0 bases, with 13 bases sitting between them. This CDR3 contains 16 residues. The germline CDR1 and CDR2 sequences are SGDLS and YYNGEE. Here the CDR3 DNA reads TGTGCCAGCAGCGTAGAAGGGGCTCCCGGCTCCTACGAGCAGTACTTC. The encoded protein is CASSVEGAPGSYEQYF.

The DNA for the CDR3 is TGTGCCAGTAGAAGGGAGGCGTTCTACAATGAGCAGTTCTTC. It is translated as CASRREAFYNEQFF. The chain is built from TRBV19 and TRBJ2-1, with D perhaps TRBD2 (6 bases). Trimming removed 6 bases from V and 3 bases from J, with 12 bases in between. Per germline, CDR1 LNHDA and CDR2 SQIVND (reference sequence). The CDR3 spans 14 residues. Complete variable domain (other parts from reference TRBV19 and TRBJ2-1): DGGITQSPKYLFRKEGQNVTLSCEQNLNHDAMYWYRQDPGQGLRLIYYSQIVNDFQKGDIAEGYSVSREKKESFPLTVTSAQKNPTAFYLCASRREAFYNEQFFGPGTRLTVL.